These 4 T cell receptor beta chains were sequenced from one sample in a study of blood T cells in healthy people across ages (dated by TCRdb to between 2014 and 2017). Library generation was performed with 5' RACE. Sequencing used an Illumina HiSeq 2500. The second PCR ran for about 6 to 12 cycles and used a J-beta primer mix along with a sample-barcoded 5' primer. TCRdb reanalyzed the raw reads on its own, using fastp at Q25 for trimming and MiXCR for clone calling, and kept in-frame beta chains. A single entry per CDR3 protein holds the most common genes and DNA from its merged rows. The sample has roughly 1.6 million distinct CDR3 sequences on record, almost 35% of them singletons. The biggest ten clones account for 10% to 12% of the sample. The specimen was blood. The receptors derive from a woman in her twenties or thirties in good health.

The genes are TRBV10-2 and TRBJ2-2, with D tentatively TRBD1 (6 bases). V shed 4 bases and J shed 6 bases, with 21 bases lying between them. The length of the CDR3 is 17 residues. Germline CDR1 reads WSHSY; CDR2 reads SAAADI. For the CDR3, the DNA is TGCGCCAGCAGTGCCCCCCCAGGGGTCACGCGCGCCGGGGAGCTGTTTTTT. Translating it yields CASSAPPGVTRAGELFF.

The chain joins TRBV29-1 to TRBJ1-1; the D is unclear. CDR1 is SQVTM, CDR2 ANQGSEA, per germline. V was shortened by 3 bases and J by 0 bases, with 5 bases between the two germline ends. The CDR3 is made up of 12 amino acids. This chain's CDR3 is CSVDLVNTEAFF. DNA of the CDR3: TGCAGCGTTGATTTGGTGAACACTGAAGCTTTCTTT.

This sequence joins TRBV10-1 and TRBJ2-3, with D maybe TRBD2 (6 bases). The CDR3 is made up of 16 amino acids. The germline CDR1 and CDR2 sequences are WNHNN and SYGVQD (reference sequence). Trimming took 4 bases from V and 1 from J, leaving 15 bases between them. CDR3 sequence (DNA): TGCGCCAGCAGTGGTGGTGCGGGAAGTGGCACAGATACGCAGTATTTT. Its protein product is CASSGGAGSGTDTQYF.

The chain carries TRBV24-1 and TRBJ2-3, with 10 bases aligning to TRBD2. This CDR3 is built from 17 residues. CDR1 KGHDR and CDR2 SFDVKD come from the germline V gene. Trimming cost V 4 bases and J 3 bases; bases outside gene matches: 9. CDR3: CATSDATSGPNTDTQYF. CDR3 DNA sequence: TGTGCCACCAGTGACGCGACTAGCGGGCCCAATACAGATACGCAGTATTTT.